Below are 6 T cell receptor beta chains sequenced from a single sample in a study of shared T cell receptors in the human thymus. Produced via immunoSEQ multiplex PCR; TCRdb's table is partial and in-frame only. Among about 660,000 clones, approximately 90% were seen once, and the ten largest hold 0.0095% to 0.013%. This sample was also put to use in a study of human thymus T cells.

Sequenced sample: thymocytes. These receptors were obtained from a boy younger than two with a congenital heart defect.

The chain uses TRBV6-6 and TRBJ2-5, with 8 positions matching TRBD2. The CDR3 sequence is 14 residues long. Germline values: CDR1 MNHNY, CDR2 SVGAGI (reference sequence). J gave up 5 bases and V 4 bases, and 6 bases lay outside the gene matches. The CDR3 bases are TGTGCCAGCAGTTTAGAGCGGGAGCGGGAGACCCAGTACTTC. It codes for CASSLERERETQYF.

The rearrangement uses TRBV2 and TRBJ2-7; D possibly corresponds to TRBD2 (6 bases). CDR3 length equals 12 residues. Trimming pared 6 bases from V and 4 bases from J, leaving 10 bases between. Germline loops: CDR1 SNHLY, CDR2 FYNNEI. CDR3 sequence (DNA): TGTGCCAGCAGCGCCGGGAGTTACGAGCAGTACTTC. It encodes CASSAGSYEQYF.

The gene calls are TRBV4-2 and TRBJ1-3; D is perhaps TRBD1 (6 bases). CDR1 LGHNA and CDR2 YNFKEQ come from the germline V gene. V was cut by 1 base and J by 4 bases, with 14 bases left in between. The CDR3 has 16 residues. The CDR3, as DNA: TGTGCCAGCAGCCAAGGGCTGCGGACAGTCGGAAACACCATATATTTT. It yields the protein CASSQGLRTVGNTIYF.

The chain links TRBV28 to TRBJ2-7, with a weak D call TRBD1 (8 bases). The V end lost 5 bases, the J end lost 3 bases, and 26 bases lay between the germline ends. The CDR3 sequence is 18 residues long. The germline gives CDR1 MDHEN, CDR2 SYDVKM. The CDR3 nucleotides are TGTGCCAGCAGTCTGGACAGGGAGACTAGCCCGATTAGCTACGAGCAGTACTTC. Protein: CASSLDRETSPISYEQYF.

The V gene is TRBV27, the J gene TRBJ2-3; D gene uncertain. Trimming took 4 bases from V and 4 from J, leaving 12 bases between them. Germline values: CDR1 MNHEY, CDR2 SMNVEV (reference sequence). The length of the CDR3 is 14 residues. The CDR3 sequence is CASSSPVSSDTQYF. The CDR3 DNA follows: TGTGCCAGCAGTTCCCCTGTTAGTTCAGATACGCAGTATTTT.

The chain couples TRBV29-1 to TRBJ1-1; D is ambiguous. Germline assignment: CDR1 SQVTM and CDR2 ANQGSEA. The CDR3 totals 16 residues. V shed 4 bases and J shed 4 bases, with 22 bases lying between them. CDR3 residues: CSVGGSARAGPTEAFF. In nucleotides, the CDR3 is TGCAGCGTTGGAGGGTCGGCGAGAGCCGGTCCCACTGAAGCTTTCTTT.